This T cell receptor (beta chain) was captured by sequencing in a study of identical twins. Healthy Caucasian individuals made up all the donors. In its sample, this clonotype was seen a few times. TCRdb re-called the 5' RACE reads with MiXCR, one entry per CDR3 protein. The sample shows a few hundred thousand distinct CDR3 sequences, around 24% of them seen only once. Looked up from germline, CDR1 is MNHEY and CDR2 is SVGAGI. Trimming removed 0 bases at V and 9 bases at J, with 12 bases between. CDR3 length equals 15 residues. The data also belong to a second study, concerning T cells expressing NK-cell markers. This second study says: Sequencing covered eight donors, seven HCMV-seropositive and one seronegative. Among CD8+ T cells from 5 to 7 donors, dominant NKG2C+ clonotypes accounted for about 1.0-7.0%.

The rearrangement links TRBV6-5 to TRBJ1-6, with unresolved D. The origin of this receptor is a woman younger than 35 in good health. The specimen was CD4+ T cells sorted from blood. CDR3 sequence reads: CASSYSTGKSSPLHF. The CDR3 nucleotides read TGTGCCAGCAGTTACTCGACCGGGAAAAGTTCACCCCTCCACTTT.